These 30 T cell receptor beta chains were sequenced from one sample in a study of vaccination and CD4 T cells after COVID-19. Sequenced with the Oncomine TCR Beta short-read assay was DNA taken from cultured CD4+ T cells. Each CDR3 protein is one row after TCRdb ran MiXCR on the PCR reads. The repertoire holds some 9,300 distinct CDR3 sequences, with 50% to 65% as singletons. No antigen has been identified for these receptors. Described treatment: approximately 10-day PBMC culture with coronavirus spike peptide pools or control peptides (ViraFEST assay). The specimen was CD4+ T cells from blood, cultured in vitro. These receptors were collected from a human donor who had recovered from COVID-19.

This chain links TRBV7-3 with TRBJ2-1; 9 bases are a match to TRBD2. This CDR3 region has 17 residues. The V and J ends lost 1 base and 4 bases, in that order; junction bases with no gene match: 8. Germline loops: CDR1 SGHTA, CDR2 FQGTGA. The CDR3 loop reads CASSLIAGAGGYNEQFF. The CDR3 DNA reads TGTGCCAGCAGCTTAATCGCGGGGGCGGGAGGGTACAATGAGCAGTTCTTC.

This clonotype has only a few counts. The CDR3 nucleotides are TGTGCCAGCAGGCGGACAACCCAAGAGACCCAGTACTTC. It specifies CASRRTTQETQYF. V and J are TRBV6-1 and TRBJ2-5; perhaps TRBD1 as D (5 bases). V lost 6 bases to trimming and J lost 1 base, with 9 bases between them. The CDR3 contains 13 residues. The germline CDR1 and CDR2 sequences are MNHNS and SASEGT.

The rearrangement joins TRBV5-4 to TRBJ2-7; 13 bases fit TRBD2. CDR1 is SGHNT, CDR2 YYREEE, per germline (reference sequence). The junction had 12 bases not matched to a gene; V was cut back by 8 bases and J by 1 base. CDR3 length: 17 amino acids. The CDR3 DNA sequence: TGTGCCAGAAGCGCCGGGACTAGCGGGATACAATCCTACGAGCAGTACTTC. It translates to CARSAGTSGIQSYEQYF.

This clonotype was picked up a small number of times. The chain carries TRBV4-3 and TRBJ1-1; TRBD1 matches at 8 bases. This CDR3 region has 14 residues. Per the germline V gene, CDR1 is LGHNA and CDR2 is YSLEER. The V segment lost 3 bases and the J segment 6 bases; nucleotides outside the gene matches: 6. The CDR3 sequence is CASSQVQGQAEAFF. The CDR3 DNA is TGCGCCAGCAGCCAGGTACAGGGACAGGCTGAAGCTTTCTTT.

CDR3 sequence reads: CASKKGAGNQPQHF. CDR3 nucleotides: TGTGCCAGCAAAAAGGGAGCAGGCAATCAGCCCCAGCATTTT. The chain links TRBV2 to TRBJ1-5, with unresolved D. The CDR3 covers 14 residues. CDR1 is SNHLY, CDR2 FYNNEI, per germline. The germline V and J ends were trimmed by 7 bases and 2 bases, with 12 bases remaining between them. The variable domain in full, with the rest retrieved from reference TRBV2 and TRBJ1-5, is EPEVTQTPSHQVTQMGQEVILRCVPISNHLYFYWYRQILGQKVEFLVSFYNNEISEKSEIFDDQFSVERPDGSNFTLKIRSTKLEDSAMYFCASKKGAGNQPQHFGDGTRLSIL.

This clonotype was found a few times. This chain joins TRBV14 and TRBJ1-1, with D maybe TRBD1 (6 bases). The CDR3 is 15 amino acids. The V end was cut by 1 base, the J end by 0 bases, with 9 bases between. In germline, CDR1 is SGHDN, CDR2 FVKESK. CDR3 DNA sequence: TGTGCCAGCAGCCAAGTTTGGGGGCTGAACACTGAAGCTTTCTTT. Its translation is CASSQVWGLNTEAFF.

This chain uses TRBV19 with TRBJ2-1; D is perhaps TRBD2 (6 bases). Deletions cut 6 bases from V and 9 bases from J, with 12 bases between. This CDR3 spans 12 amino acids. Germline V gives CDR1 LNHDA, CDR2 SQIVND (reference sequence). CDR3 loop: CASRGGAVEQFF. The DNA of the CDR3 is TGTGCCAGTAGGGGAGGCGCGGTTGAGCAGTTCTTC.

The chain joins TRBV4-1 to TRBJ2-2; D is possibly TRBD2 (6 bases). The germline V gene has CDR1 MGHRA and CDR2 YSYEKL. The germline V and J ends were trimmed by 9 bases and 6 bases, with 20 bases remaining between them. This CDR3 spans 15 amino acids. CDR3 DNA sequence: TGCGCCAGTACGGGAGTCAGGGAAGTTGCCGGGGAGCTGTTTTTT. This encodes CASTGVREVAGELFF.

This clonotype was found a few times. The chain carries TRBV10-3 and TRBJ1-2; 7 nucleotides match TRBD1. The CDR3 contains 15 residues. CDR1 ENHRY and CDR2 SYGVKD come from the germline V gene. The trim removed 2 bases at V and 2 bases at J, leaving 5 bases unmatched. Written as DNA, the CDR3 is TGTGCCATCAGTGAGGTGACAGGGATAAACTATGGCTACACCTTC. This codes for CAISEVTGINYGYTF.

This chain connects TRBV7-9 to TRBJ1-1, with 7 bases identical to TRBD1. From germline, CDR1 is SEHNR and CDR2 FQNEAQ (reference sequence). The CDR3 length is 16 residues. Unmatched junction bases numbered 11, after V lost 7 bases and J lost 0 bases. CDR3 amino acids: CASTPQGGRVNTEAFF. CDR3 sequence (DNA): TGTGCCAGCACCCCTCAGGGGGGTCGGGTGAACACTGAAGCTTTCTTT.

This clonotype is deemed medium-sized. The J gene is TRBJ1-5, the V gene TRBV6-5; D remains ambiguous. Germline CDR1 reads MNHEY; CDR2 reads SVGAGI. This CDR3 contains 14 residues. Trimming took off 6 bases at V and 2 bases at J, with 11 bases between the two ends. The CDR3 loop is CASSSSVGNQPQHF. The DNA for the CDR3 is TGTGCCAGCAGCTCCTCGGTGGGCAATCAGCCCCAGCATTTT.

J is TRBJ2-5 and V is TRBV6-1; D ambiguous. The germline V and J ends were trimmed by 1 base and 4 bases, with 10 bases remaining between them. The V gene's germline CDR1 is MNHNS and CDR2 SASEGT. The CDR3 consists of 14 residues. The CDR3 DNA follows: TGTGCCAGCAGTGAAGTAGTAGGGTCAGAGACCCAGTACTTC. Protein: CASSEVVGSETQYF.

The chain combines TRBV15 with TRBJ2-2; 9 bases fit TRBD1. Trimming cost V 3 bases and J 4 bases; bases outside gene matches: 0. CDR1 and CDR2 (germline): LNHNV, YYDKDF (reference sequence). The CDR3 consists of 14 residues. CDR3 nucleotides: TGTGCCACCAGCAGGACAGGGGGCACCGGGGAGCTGTTTTTT. Protein: CATSRTGGTGELFF.

This clonotype was seen a few times. The rearrangement joins TRBV6-1 to TRBJ2-4; tentative D call: TRBD1 (5 bases). V was pared by 6 bases and J by 16 bases, with 16 bases between. CDR1 MNHNS and CDR2 SASEGT come from the germline V gene. The CDR3 runs 11 residues. Written as DNA, the CDR3 is TGTGCCAGCAGCCGCAGGGAAGGGAAATACTTC. It is translated as CASSRREGKYF.

The V gene is TRBV19, the J gene TRBJ1-5, with D tentatively TRBD1 (6 bases). Germline assignment: CDR1 LNHDA and CDR2 SQIVND (reference sequence). The CDR3 has 15 residues. V lost 5 bases and J 1 base, leaving 12 bases between the germline ends. The CDR3 DNA follows: TGTGCCAGTAGTTCGACAGGAAGGAGCAATCAGCCCCAGCATTTT. Translation gives CASSSTGRSNQPQHF.

This rearrangement joins TRBV6-1 to TRBJ2-7; D ambiguous. In germline, CDR1 is MNHNS, CDR2 SASEGT. The CDR3 extends over 11 amino acids. Trimming removed 6 bases from V and 2 bases from J, with 5 bases in between. The CDR3: CASRDTYEQYF. The DNA of the CDR3 is TGTGCCAGCAGGGATACCTACGAGCAGTACTTC.

The chain recombines TRBV19 with TRBJ1-2, with D unclear. CDR3 length: 13 residues. V dropped 3 bases and J dropped 3 bases, with 8 bases sitting between them. Per germline, CDR1 LNHDA and CDR2 SQIVND (reference sequence). For the CDR3, the DNA is TGTGCCAGTAGTATCGTACTCCACTATGGCTACACCTTC. This codes for CASSIVLHYGYTF. The complete variable domain, with remaining parts taken from reference TRBV19 and TRBJ1-2, reads DGGITQSPKYLFRKEGQNVTLSCEQNLNHDAMYWYRQDPGQGLRLIYYSQIVNDFQKGDIAEGYSVSREKKESFPLTVTSAQKNPTAFYLCASSIVLHYGYTFGSGTRLTVV.

This clonotype appeared a few times. This chain joins TRBV7-2 and TRBJ2-5, with TRBD2 identical over 14 bases. Unmatched junction bases numbered 9, after V lost 1 base and J lost 5 bases. The germline V gene encodes CDR1 SGHTA and CDR2 FQGNSA. This CDR3 is 18 amino acids long. CDR3 coding DNA: TGTGCCAGCAGCTTAGGAGTCGGGACTAGCGGGAGCTCGGAGACCCAGTACTTC. This gives the protein CASSLGVGTSGSSETQYF.

This clonotype was counted a few times. The rearrangement uses TRBV5-4 and TRBJ1-5; a weak D match, TRBD1 (5 bases). The V and J ends lost 0 bases and 0 bases respectively, with 10 bases between them. The germline V gene encodes CDR1 SGHNT and CDR2 YYREEE (reference sequence). The CDR3 runs 16 residues. The CDR3 nucleotides read TGTGCCAGCAGCTTGGGGGGCCACGATAGCAATCAGCCCCAGCATTTT. This codes for CASSLGGHDSNQPQHF.

The rearrangement joins TRBV6-5 to TRBJ1-1, with TRBD1 matching 10 bases. Per germline, CDR1 MNHEY and CDR2 SVGAGI. The CDR3 extends over 14 amino acids. V was clipped by 4 bases and J by 4 bases; unmatched bases: 3. The CDR3 bases are TGTGCCAGCAGTTCCCGGACAGGGGGCACTGAAGCTTTCTTT. Translating it yields CASSSRTGGTEAFF.

The CDR3 protein is CASSAKLAGGPGTGELFF. The DNA of the CDR3 is TGTGCCAGTAGTGCAAAACTAGCGGGAGGGCCGGGGACCGGGGAGCTGTTTTTT. The chain recombines TRBV19 with TRBJ2-2; 13 bases map to TRBD2. J was trimmed by 5 bases and V by 5 bases; bases with no gene match: 11. The CDR3 sequence is 18 residues long. In germline, CDR1 is LNHDA, CDR2 SQIVND (reference sequence).

The CDR3 nucleotides read TGCGCCAGCAGCGTAGGACAGGGGGCGCCTGGGGCCAACGTCCTGACTTTC. This codes for CASSVGQGAPGANVLTF. The gene calls are TRBV5-1 and TRBJ2-6; 11 nucleotides align to TRBD1. Germline V gene sequence: CDR1 SGHRS, CDR2 YFSETQ. V lost 4 bases and J lost 2; bases outside the gene matches: 5. The CDR3 extends over 17 amino acids. The full variable domain, completed using reference TRBV5-1 and TRBJ2-6, is KAGVTQTPRYLIKTRGQQVTLSCSPISGHRSVSWYQQTPGQGLQFLFEYFSETQRNKGNFPGRFSGRQFSNSRSEMNVSTLELGDSALYLCASSVGQGAPGANVLTFGAGSRLTVL.

The CDR3 protein is CASSPRQGDNEQFF. The CDR3 DNA sequence: TGTGCCAGCTCACCGAGGCAGGGGGACAATGAGCAGTTCTTC. This chain joins TRBV18 and TRBJ2-1; 7 bases map to TRBD1. In germline, CDR1 is KGHSH, CDR2 LQKENI. Unmatched junction bases numbered 4, after V lost 3 bases and J lost 5 bases. This CDR3 comprises 14 residues.

The CDR3 spells CASSDNSPLHF. The CDR3 region has the DNA TGTGCCAGCAGTGACAATTCACCCCTCCACTTT. The chain combines TRBV7-2 with TRBJ1-6, with no clear D. Germline loops: CDR1 SGHTA, CDR2 FQGNSA. The CDR3 has 11 residues. V was clipped by 6 bases and J by 7 bases, with 4 bases between them.

This clonotype occurred a few times. This CDR3 is CASSIGQRYQPQHF. The DNA for the CDR3 is TGTGCCAGTAGTATAGGGCAGAGATATCAGCCCCAGCATTTT. The chain is built from TRBV19 and TRBJ1-5, with unresolved D. Germline V gene sequence: CDR1 LNHDA, CDR2 SQIVND (reference sequence). The CDR3 loop spans 14 amino acids. V was pared by 1 base and J by 5 bases, with 9 bases between.

There are a few counts of this clonotype. This chain uses TRBV5-1 with TRBJ2-5; the D is unclear. V gave up 1 base and J gave up 1 base, with 14 bases separating them. The CDR3 has 16 residues. The germline gives CDR1 SGHRS, CDR2 YFSETQ. Here the CDR3 reads CASSLFWAASQETQYF. CDR3 bases: TGCGCCAGCAGCTTGTTTTGGGCAGCCAGCCAAGAGACCCAGTACTTC.

This rearrangement joins TRBV5-5 to TRBJ2-3; 8 bases match TRBD1. The CDR3 is 13 amino acids. J gave up 2 bases and V 9 bases, and 5 bases lay outside the gene matches. Germline loops: CDR1 SGHKS, CDR2 YYEKEE (reference sequence). CDR3 amino acids: CATETGDTDTQYF. The CDR3 DNA sequence: TGTGCCACGGAGACAGGGGACACAGATACGCAGTATTTT.

In its sample, this clonotype was seen a few times. DNA of the CDR3: TGCAGTGCTTTTGCGGGAGCACCTTACGAGCAGTACTTC. It yields the protein CSAFAGAPYEQYF. This chain connects TRBV20-1 to TRBJ2-7, with 7 positions matching TRBD2. Germline loops: CDR1 DFQATT, CDR2 SNEGSKA (reference sequence). V lost 5 bases, J lost 4 bases, and 8 bases stayed unmatched. There are 13 residues in the CDR3.

This clonotype occurred a few times. The chain is built from TRBV6-2 or TRBV6-3 and TRBJ1-1, with D possibly matching TRBD1 (5 bases). Germline V lookup: CDR1 MNHEY, CDR2 SVGEGT. The V end lost 2 bases, the J end lost 4 bases, and 11 bases lay between the germline ends. The CDR3 is made up of 14 amino acids. The CDR3 spells CASSYIPGSTEAFF. CDR3 sequence (DNA): TGTGCCAGCAGTTACATCCCAGGGAGCACTGAAGCTTTCTTT.

The V gene is TRBV7-2, the J gene TRBJ2-6; D uncertain. The CDR3 runs 13 residues. The germline V gene encodes CDR1 SGHTA and CDR2 FQGNSA. Deletions cut 10 bases from V and 0 bases from J, with 7 bases between. As DNA, the CDR3 is TGTGCCACCACTCGCTCTGGGGCCAACGTCCTGACTTTC. It is translated as CATTRSGANVLTF.